This T cell receptor (beta chain) came from a study of HIV-infected children after antiretroviral therapy interruption. Looking at the study overall: Children had CD4+ above 500, viral load below 50 copies/ml, either treatment arm. Samples from the continuous-treatment group were taken at weeks 0, 48 and 150. Recorded EBV and CMV exposure existed for most children.

RNA-based 3' RACE libraries used unique molecular identifiers. TCRdb redid the calling of the 3' RACE reads with MiXCR, one entry per CDR3 protein. The sample shows 15,000 to 16,000 distinct CDR3 sequences, about 3.7% of them seen only once. Points from the study as a whole: The CD45RA+ naive sort may contain some EMRA or stem memory cells.

As to treatment: PENTA 11 planned treatment interruption arm or continuous ART arm. The sample holds many counts of this clonotype. Its target is not known. The starting material was CD45RA+ CD4+ T cells from PBMCs, obtained from a donor given antiretroviral therapy, either interrupted or continuous. The subset here: naive CD4+ CD45RA+ CD45RO- T cells. This sequence was found in a child aged 2-17 years with HIV.

For the CDR3, the DNA is TGTGCCAGCAGAGGGGCAGTCCTCTCCTACGAGCAGTACTTC. Its translation: CASRGAVLSYEQYF. The chain uses TRBV27 and TRBJ2-7; D is possibly TRBD1 (5 bases). The germline gives CDR1 MNHEY, CDR2 SMNVEV (reference sequence). V was trimmed by 6 bases and J by 0 bases, leaving 12 bases between them. This CDR3 comprises 14 residues.